These 10 T cell receptor beta chains were all obtained from the same sample, sequenced in a study of blood T cell repertoires in COVID-19. Data came from immunoSEQ multiplex PCR; TCRdb stores just in-frame clones and leaves some out. Here the sample spans about 330,000 clones, 87% being singletons. The sequencing input was PBMCs or T cells enriched from blood (not recorded which). The receptor set was obtained from a woman in her thirties who had recovered from COVID-19.

This chain joins TRBV24-1 and TRBJ1-2, with D perhaps TRBD1 (6 bases). Trimming took 3 bases from V and 8 from J, leaving 15 bases between them. Germline assignment: CDR1 KGHDR and CDR2 SFDVKD. This CDR3 comprises 14 residues. The CDR3 nucleotides are TGTGCCACCAGTGATCCCAACTACAGGGACGGCTACACCTTC. Residues: CATSDPNYRDGYTF.

This clone was detected once. The chain carries TRBV28 and TRBJ1-2; 7 bases agree with TRBD1. The CDR3 consists of 14 residues. Germline trimming cut 3 bases from V and 7 bases from J; bases unmatched to any gene: 8. CDR1 and CDR2 (germline): MDHEN, SYDVKM. The CDR3 protein is CASSFRQGVLGYTF. The CDR3 bases are TGTGCCAGCAGTTTCCGACAGGGTGTTCTTGGCTACACCTTC.

The V gene is TRBV3-1 (or the pseudogene TRBV3-2), the J gene TRBJ2-7; 8 bases are a match to TRBD1. Germline trimming cut 4 bases from V and 1 base from J; bases unmatched to any gene: 18. Per the germline V gene, CDR1 is LGHDT and CDR2 is YNNKEL (reference sequence). The CDR3 has 19 residues. CDR3 nucleotide sequence: TGTGCCAGCAGCCGAAACGGGACAGGCACCGAGGCGGGATCCTACGAGCAGTACTTC. Translated: CASSRNGTGTEAGSYEQYF.

The chain couples TRBV5-8 to TRBJ1-2, with 9 bases aligning to TRBD1. Per germline, CDR1 SGHTS and CDR2 YDEGEE. J was trimmed by 8 bases and V by 1 base; bases with no gene match: 6. The CDR3 has 14 amino acids. The CDR3 bases are TGTGCCAGCAGCTTGAGACAGGGGGGACGAGGCTACACCTTC. Translated: CASSLRQGGRGYTF.

The rearrangement joins TRBV3-1 (or the pseudogene TRBV3-2) to TRBJ2-6, with 8 bases aligning to TRBD1. Trimming at V came to 2 bases and at J to 1 base, leaving 10 bases not matched to a gene. The CDR3 is 19 amino acids. The germline CDR1 and CDR2 sequences are LGHDT and YNNKEL (reference sequence). The CDR3 loop is CASSQPRGDRLSGANVLTF. CDR3 in DNA: TGTGCCAGCAGCCAACCTAGGGGGGACAGGTTATCTGGGGCCAACGTCCTGACTTTC.

This chain links TRBV7-2 with TRBJ1-6, with 7 bases fitting TRBD1. V gave up 4 bases and J gave up 9 bases; unmatched junction bases: 6. The CDR3 is 14 residues long. Germline CDR1 SGHTA, CDR2 FQGNSA. CDR3 amino acids: CASSYGDRRSPLHF. CDR3 DNA: TGTGCCAGCAGCTACGGGGACAGACGTTCACCCCTCCACTTT.

The gene calls are TRBV5-4 and TRBJ1-1; D not certain. Germline CDR1 SGHNT, CDR2 YYREEE (reference sequence). Deletions cut 0 bases from V and 6 bases from J, with 9 bases between. CDR3 length equals 13 residues. The chain's CDR3 is CASSLGAPAEAFF. In DNA, the CDR3 is TGTGCCAGCAGCTTGGGAGCTCCCGCTGAAGCTTTCTTT.

This sequence joins TRBV2 and TRBJ1-5; D is unclear. The CDR3 sequence is 14 residues long. The V end was cut by 3 bases, the J end by 3 bases, with 9 bases between. Germline V CDR1 and CDR2: SNHLY, FYNNEI. The DNA for the CDR3 is TGTGCCAGCAGTGATTTACAGCTCAATCAGCCCCAGCATTTT. This translates into CASSDLQLNQPQHF.

The chain uses TRBV5-4 and TRBJ1-1; 7 nucleotides line up with TRBD1. Germline V gene sequence: CDR1 SGHNT, CDR2 YYREEE (reference sequence). Trimming took 3 bases from V and 4 from J; bases not matched to a gene: 6. This CDR3 comprises 14 residues. For the CDR3, the DNA is TGTGCCAGCAGCTCTGGACAGGCGCCCACTGAAGCTTTCTTT. Its translation is CASSSGQAPTEAFF.

V is TRBV2 and J is TRBJ1-2; 7 positions agree with TRBD1. CDR3 size: 13 residues. The germline V gene encodes CDR1 SNHLY and CDR2 FYNNEI. With V trimmed by 4 bases and J by 4 bases, 3 bases remained unmatched. CDR3 DNA sequence: TGTGCCAGCAGTGGGACAGGACTCTATGGCTACACCTTC. This sequence encodes CASSGTGLYGYTF.